This is a list of T cell receptor beta chains from one sample in a study of long-term antiretroviral therapy in people with HIV. Measured with immunoSEQ multiplex PCR; TCRdb has only the in-frame clones, and not every one. The profile shows tens of thousands of clones, more than 75% of them singletons. The sample consisted of unsorted PBMCs, taken 1.8 years before starting antiretroviral therapy. These receptors came from a woman in her thirties with HIV. Each CDR3 is given with its conserved first and last residue. A D gene is named only where the DNA matches it firmly. Expanded clones are given a class, and other clones once, few, many or no size at all.

abundance	v_gene	d_gene	j_gene	CDR3nt	CDR3aa
NA	TRBV7-9	NA	TRBJ1-1	TGTGCCAGCAGCCTACAACCTCCGCAGGTCGGGATGAACACTGAAGCTTTCTTT	CASSLQPPQVGMNTEAFF
few	TRBV2	TRBD1	TRBJ1-5	TGTGCCAGCAGTGCCGGGACAGGGTATCAGCCCCAGCATTTT	CASSAGTGYQPQHF
large	TRBV11-2	NA	TRBJ1-1	TGTGCCAGCAGTCCCGGGGGGGCGGGTGAAGCTTTCTTT	CASSPGGAGEAFF
NA	TRBV7-9	NA	TRBJ2-3	TGTGCCAGCAGCTTAAGCCCTCCGGACACGGCTAGCACAGATACGCAGTATTTT	CASSLSPPDTASTDTQYF
NA	TRBV28	NA	TRBJ1-1	TGTGCCAGCGACGGGGGGGTGGGGTACACTGAAGCTTTCTTT	CASDGGVGYTEAFF
NA	TRBV6-6	NA	TRBJ1-1	TGTGCCACCTTACTGGGGACGGACACTGAAGCTTTCTTT	CATLLGTDTEAFF
NA	TRBV6-5	NA	TRBJ2-7	TGTGCCAGCAGTCCAGGACAGAGTCTCTACGAGCAGTACTTC	CASSPGQSLYEQYF
few	TRBV7-6	NA	TRBJ2-7	TGTGCCAGCAGCTTAGGTGTGGGGTACGAGCAGTACTTC	CASSLGVGYEQYF
NA	TRBV27	TRBD1	TRBJ1-4	TGTGCCAGCGGAAAGGACAGGGGGTATGAAAAACTGTTTTTT	CASGKDRGYEKLFF
NA	TRBV6-1	NA	TRBJ1-1	TGTGCCAGCAGTAAGTATCGTGGGACTGAAGCTTTCTTT	CASSKYRGTEAFF
once	TRBV5-6	TRBD1	TRBJ2-5	TGTGCCAGCAGCTTATGGGACAGGGAAGAGACCCAGTACTTC	CASSLWDREETQYF
NA	TRBV4-2	NA	TRBJ1-1	TGTGCCAGCAGCCAGGAACAGGGACGGGCTGAAGCTTTCTTT	CASSQEQGRAEAFF
NA	TRBV27	TRBD1	TRBJ1-5	TGTGCCAGCAGTTTTTTGGGACAGGGCAATCAGCCCCAGCATTTT	CASSFLGQGNQPQHF
NA	TRBV25-1	NA	TRBJ2-1	TGTGCCAGCAGTGGCGTCCCGACCTATGAGCAGTTCTTC	CASSGVPTYEQFF